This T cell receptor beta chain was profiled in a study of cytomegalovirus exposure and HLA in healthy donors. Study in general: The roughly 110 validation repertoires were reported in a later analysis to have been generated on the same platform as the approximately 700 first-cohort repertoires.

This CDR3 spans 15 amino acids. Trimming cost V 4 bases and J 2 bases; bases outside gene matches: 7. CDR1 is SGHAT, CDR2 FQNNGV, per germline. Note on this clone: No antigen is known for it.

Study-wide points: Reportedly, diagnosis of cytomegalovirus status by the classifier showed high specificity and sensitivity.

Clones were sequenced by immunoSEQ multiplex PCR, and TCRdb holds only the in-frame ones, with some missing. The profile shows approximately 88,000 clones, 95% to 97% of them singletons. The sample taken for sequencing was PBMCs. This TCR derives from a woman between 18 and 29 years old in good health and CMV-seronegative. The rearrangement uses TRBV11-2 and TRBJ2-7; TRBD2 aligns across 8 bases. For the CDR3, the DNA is TGTGCCAGCAGCTCCCTTAGCGGGAAGGCCTACGAGCAGTACTTC. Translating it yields CASSSLSGKAYEQYF.